Below, one T cell receptor (beta chain) is given with its context. The antigen remains unidentified. The sample originates from a study of T cell responses to AZD1222 COVID-19 vaccine. Sequenced by immunoSEQ multiplex PCR; TCRdb stores in-frame clones only, minus some. This table has 180,000 or so clones, over 85% appearing once. Germline CDR1 LNHDA, CDR2 SQIVND (reference sequence). The V end was cut by 8 bases, the J end by 5 bases, with 10 bases between. The CDR3 sequence is 12 residues long. Findings and caveats of the study: With dominance at 160-218 and 743-854, vaccine-associated CD4 TCRs spanned spike. Variant regions that are unmutated are reportedly the target of nearly half of spike-specific TCRs. An increase in Spike-specific TCR breadth and depth was observed after two AZD1222 doses. The sample set comprised mostly white British donors with more females, and clonal diversity was possibly underestimated.

The sequencing here drew on peripheral blood, taken 28 days after the second dose of the MenACWY control vaccine. The V call is TRBV19, the J call TRBJ1-5, with D tentatively TRBD1 (5 bases). The clonotype comes from an adult who received the MenACWY meningococcal vaccine as a control. The CDR3 DNA follows: TGTGCCAGTCAGGACAAGTATCAGCCCCAGCATTTT. Its protein is CASQDKYQPQHF.